This T cell receptor (beta chain) was sequenced in a study of persistence of HIV-infected CD4 T cells. Study-level results: TCR oligoclonality correlated with proviral oligoclonality in the same sorted populations. Antigen-responding cells were enriched for degenerate expanded CDR3beta sequences.

Cells were stimulated nonspecifically with anti-CD3/anti-CD28 magnetic beads. Sorting of responding CD4+ T cells relied on upregulated CD40 ligand together with CD69. CD4+ T cell counts exceeded 400 cells/uL; CMV serology was positive. Remarks on this clone: Its antigen is undetermined.

The libraries were made with immunoSEQ version 4 in survey mode. Sequencing was performed with immunoSEQ multiplex PCR; in TCRdb, only in-frame clones are kept and a portion is missing. The sample lists 40,000 to 45,000 clones; around 92% were seen once. This sequence originates from an adult man with HIV who was CMV-seropositive. Sample: CD4+ T cells sorted from PBMCs after approximately 19-hour stimulation, taken from a patient who received antiretroviral therapy.

CDR3 DNA: TGTGCCAGCAGCTTGATTAGGACAGGGAGCTACGAGCAGTACTTC. Translating it yields CASSLIRTGSYEQYF. This chain connects TRBV5-5 to TRBJ2-7, with 8 positions matching TRBD1. Germline loops: CDR1 SGHKS, CDR2 YYEKEE (reference sequence). This CDR3 contains 15 residues. V gave up 1 base and J gave up 3 bases; unmatched junction bases: 6. The variable domain in full, with the rest retrieved from reference TRBV5-5 and TRBJ2-7, is DAGVTQSPTHLIKTRGQQVTLRCSPISGHKSVSWYQQVLGQGPQFIFQYYEKEERGRGNFPDRFSARQFPNYSSELNVNALLLGDSALYLCASSLIRTGSYEQYFGPGTRLTVT.